A single sample gave rise to the 17 T cell receptor beta chains below, sequenced in a study of graft-versus-host responses after intestinal transplantation. Their cognate antigens are unknown. The protocol was immunoSEQ multiplex PCR, while the TCRdb copy is restricted to in-frame clones and leaves out a portion. The data hold approximately 110,000 clones, with around 92% observed a single time. Sequencing used unstimulated CD8+ T cells sorted from spleen or lymph node cells, obtained before transplant. These receptors were collected from a human donor who was the organ donor for an intestinal transplant.

This clone has only one observation. CDR3 residues: CASSLHPSGRGDEQFF. The CDR3 DNA is TGTGCCAGCAGCTTGCATCCCAGCGGGAGGGGGGATGAGCAGTTCTTC. The V gene is TRBV5-4, the J gene TRBJ2-1, with 10 bases aligning to TRBD2. V lost 1 base and J lost 8; bases outside the gene matches: 9. This CDR3 region has 16 residues. From germline, CDR1 is SGHNT and CDR2 YYREEE (reference sequence).

This clone was observed a few times. The V gene is TRBV9, the J gene TRBJ1-1, with D tentatively TRBD1 (5 bases). This CDR3 comprises 18 residues. The germline V gene has CDR1 SGDLS and CDR2 YYNGEE. The V gene lost 0 bases and the J gene lost 5 bases, with 23 bases spanning the gap. The CDR3 region has the DNA TGTGCCAGCAGCGTAGCGGTGTTTGGGGCGGGGGAGAGGACTGAAGCTTTCTTT. It codes for CASSVAVFGAGERTEAFF.

This chain uses TRBV13 with TRBJ2-3, with 12 bases matching TRBD1. The CDR3 has 16 amino acids. Trimming removed 5 bases from V and 2 bases from J; junction bases left unmatched: 5. CDR1 and CDR2 (germline): PRHDT, FYEKMQ (reference sequence). The CDR3 nucleotides are TGTGCCAGCAGCGGAGGGGACAGGGGGCTCACAGATACGCAGTATTTT. This gives the protein CASSGGDRGLTDTQYF.

This clone was seen just once. The rearrangement uses TRBV23-1 and TRBJ2-7, with D perhaps matching TRBD1 or TRBD2 (5 bases each). TRBV23-1 is an open reading frame whose function is uncertain. V was shortened by 1 base and J by 3 bases, with 10 bases between the two germline ends. CDR3 length: 14 amino acids. CDR3 nucleotide sequence: TGCGCCAGCAGTCAATGGGGGTTTCGCTACGAGCAGTACTTC. Translated, it gives CASSQWGFRYEQYF.

The chain combines TRBV2 with TRBJ1-3; D possibly corresponds to TRBD1 (5 bases). Germline V lookup: CDR1 SNHLY, CDR2 FYNNEI. This CDR3 is built from 15 residues. Trimming cost V 3 bases and J 2 bases, with 11 bases left between them. CDR3 nucleotides: TGTGCCAGCAGTGAGGGTTCGGGGGCTGGAAACACCATATATTTT. Translated, it gives CASSEGSGAGNTIYF.

The chain employs TRBV6-5 and TRBJ2-1; 12 bases agree with TRBD2. The germline CDR1 and CDR2 sequences are MNHEY and SVGAGI. The CDR3 totals 15 residues. V shed 6 bases and J 8 bases; nucleotides not matched to a gene: 8. The CDR3 DNA follows: TGTGCCAGCAGCCCACTAGCGGGAGGTGGCGATGAGCAGTTCTTC. Amino acid sequence: CASSPLAGGGDEQFF.

This clone was observed once. This sequence joins TRBV7-2 and TRBJ2-5; 9 bases fit TRBD2. Trimming removed 3 bases from V and 5 bases from J; junction bases left unmatched: 4. The germline V gene has CDR1 SGHTA and CDR2 FQGNSA. The CDR3 is made up of 14 amino acids. CDR3 DNA sequence: TGTGCCAGCAGCTTTAGCGGGAGTACCGAGACCCAGTACTTC. Encoded protein: CASSFSGSTETQYF.

Comment on this clone: Other DNA sequences in the sample encode the same CDR3. This rearrangement joins TRBV7-8 to TRBJ2-7; D gene ambiguous. The CDR3 is 12 amino acids. The germline CDR1 and CDR2 sequences are SGHVS and FQNEAQ. Trimming left V 1 base short and J 2 bases short, with 3 bases between. CDR3 protein: CASSLGTYEQYF. CDR3 bases: TGTGCCAGCAGCTTAGGCACCTACGAGCAGTACTTC.

The gene calls are TRBV5-4 and TRBJ1-2; 7 bases are a match to TRBD1. CDR3 length equals 14 residues. V lost 6 bases to trimming and J lost 5 bases; unmatched junction nucleotides: 10. From germline, CDR1 is SGHNT and CDR2 YYREEE (reference sequence). Written as DNA, the CDR3 is TGTGCCAGCAAAGAAACCGGGACAGATTATGGCTACACCTTC. The encoded protein is CASKETGTDYGYTF.

This chain connects TRBV10-2 to TRBJ1-1; D is possibly TRBD1 (6 bases). The CDR3 loop spans 16 amino acids. Per the germline V gene, CDR1 is WSHSY and CDR2 is SAAADI. Trimming took 4 bases from V and 2 from J, leaving 17 bases between them. CDR3 in DNA: TGCGCCAGCAGTGTAGGAGGAGGGGGGAGAAACACTGAAGCTTTCTTT. Its translation: CASSVGGGGRNTEAFF.

The V and J genes are TRBV28 and TRBJ2-7; 8 bases match TRBD2. There are 15 residues in the CDR3. Per the germline V gene, CDR1 is MDHEN and CDR2 is SYDVKM. Unmatched junction bases numbered 8, after V lost 5 bases and J lost 2 bases. CDR3 sequence reads: CASSPLAEVTYEQYF. The DNA for the CDR3 is TGTGCCAGCAGTCCACTAGCGGAAGTAACCTACGAGCAGTACTTC.

The V call is TRBV6-5, the J call TRBJ2-1, with a weak D call TRBD2 (5 bases). The CDR3 has 14 amino acids. Germline assignment: CDR1 MNHEY and CDR2 SVGAGI. Deletions cut 5 bases from V and 3 bases from J, with 11 bases between. This CDR3 reads CASSPSGSYNEQFF. CDR3 nucleotide sequence: TGTGCCAGCAGTCCAAGCGGAAGCTACAATGAGCAGTTCTTC.

The chain carries TRBV5-5 and TRBJ2-7; D tentatively reads TRBD1 or TRBD2 (5 bases each). V was pared by 4 bases and J by 7 bases, with 21 bases between. The CDR3 has 15 amino acids. CDR1 SGHKS and CDR2 YYEKEE come from the germline V gene (reference sequence). CDR3 protein: CASSGLGHGTREQYF. CDR3 sequence (DNA): TGTGCCAGCAGCGGCCTCGGACATGGGACGAGGGAGCAGTACTTC.

CDR3 loop: CASSLRLARYQETQYF. CDR3 DNA sequence: TGCGCCAGCAGCTTGAGACTAGCGAGGTACCAAGAGACCCAGTACTTC. The genes are TRBV5-1 and TRBJ2-5, with 8 bases aligning to TRBD2. The length of the CDR3 is 16 residues. Losses at the gene ends were 1 base for V and 0 bases for J; bases not matched to a gene: 5. Per germline, CDR1 SGHRS and CDR2 YFSETQ. Drawing the rest from reference TRBV5-1 and TRBJ2-5, the complete variable domain is KAGVTQTPRYLIKTRGQQVTLSCSPISGHRSVSWYQQTPGQGLQFLFEYFSETQRNKGNFPGRFSGRQFSNSRSEMNVSTLELGDSALYLCASSLRLARYQETQYFGPGTRLLVL.

The chain joins TRBV21-1 to TRBJ2-7; the DNA was not compared with TRBD2, the D call given in the table. TRBV21-1 is recorded as a pseudogene. CDR3 size: 16 residues. The CDR3 nucleotides are TGTGCCAGCAGCAGCAAATTGCGGGGGTCGGGTTACGAGCAGTACTTC. This codes for CASSSKLRGSGYEQYF.

The chain carries TRBV30 and TRBJ2-2; D is perhaps TRBD1 (6 bases). Germline V gene lookup returns CDR1 GTSNPN and CDR2 SVGIG (reference sequence). V gave up 0 bases and J gave up 3 bases, with 11 bases separating them. This CDR3 is 15 amino acids long. The CDR3 protein is CAWSVKRQDTGELFF. CDR3 DNA: TGTGCCTGGAGTGTAAAGCGACAGGACACCGGGGAGCTGTTTTTT.

Of note for this clone: Other DNA sequences in the sample encode the same CDR3. The chain recombines TRBV27 with TRBJ2-7, with TRBD1 matching over 7 bases. CDR1 and CDR2 (germline): MNHEY, SMNVEV (reference sequence). The J segment lost 0 bases and the V segment lost 5 bases, leaving 4 bases of the junction unmatched. The CDR3 consists of 14 residues. In nucleotides, the CDR3 is TGTGCCAGCAGTCTAGGGGGCAGCTCCTACGAGCAGTACTTC. Protein sequence: CASSLGGSSYEQYF.